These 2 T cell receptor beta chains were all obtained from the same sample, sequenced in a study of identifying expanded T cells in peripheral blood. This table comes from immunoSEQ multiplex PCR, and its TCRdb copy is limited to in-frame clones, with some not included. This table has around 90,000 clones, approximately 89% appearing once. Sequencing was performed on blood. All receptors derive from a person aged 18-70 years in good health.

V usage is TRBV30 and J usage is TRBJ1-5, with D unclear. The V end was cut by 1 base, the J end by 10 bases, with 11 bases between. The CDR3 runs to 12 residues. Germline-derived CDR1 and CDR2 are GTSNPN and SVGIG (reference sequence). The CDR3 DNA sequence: TGTGCCTGGAGTGACTCGCTGGATCCCCAGCATTTT. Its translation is CAWSDSLDPQHF.

CDR3 nucleotide sequence: TGTGCCAGCAGTGAAGAAAGGCGGAGGAACTATGGCTACACCTTC. As protein: CASSEERRRNYGYTF. The rearrangement joins TRBV6-1 to TRBJ1-2, with unresolved D. The length of the CDR3 is 15 residues. The V end was cut by 1 base, the J end by 2 bases, with 11 bases between. The germline V gene encodes CDR1 MNHNS and CDR2 SASEGT.